The clone carrying this T cell receptor (beta chain) has more than one count but fewer than ten. Its antigen is not known. The data belong to a study of cytomegalovirus exposure and HLA in healthy donors. Findings and limits, study-wide: Later on, a genetic analysis was performed. It linked a missense variant in DCLRE1C with V- and J-gene trimming of TCR beta. The authors listed 180 or so TCR beta chains as cytomegalovirus-associated. In vitro experiments confirmed that a few CMV-associated chains were specific for CMV antigens.

Amplification used 60 Vbeta primers and 13 Jbeta primers. Profiling relied on immunoSEQ multiplex PCR, and the TCRdb table lists in-frame clones only, not all of them. Here the sample spans about 160,000 clones, roughly 72% being singletons. CDR1 is SQVTM and CDR2 is ANQGSEA in the germline V gene. This CDR3 contains 10 residues. Trimming at V came to 4 bases and at J to 11 bases, leaving 3 bases not matched to a gene. The chain recombines TRBV29-1 with TRBJ1-1; 8 bases are shared with TRBD1. The receptor's source is a man aged 40-49 years in good health and CMV-seropositive. Sequences were obtained from PBMCs. CDR3 residues: CSVGTGFAFF. In nucleotides, the CDR3 is TGCAGCGTTGGGACAGGGTTTGCTTTCTTT.